These T cell receptor beta chains were read from a single sample in a study of shared clonotypes between healthy human individuals. Libraries were prepared by immunoSEQ multiplex PCR; TCRdb keeps only in-frame clonotypes and omits some of them. The sample holds 450,000 to 700,000 clones, 95% to 96% seen once. Sequenced material: naive CD8+ T cells sorted from blood. The receptors derive from a woman between 25 and 40 years old in good health. Both conserved end residues are part of each CDR3. A D gene is named only where the DNA matches it firmly. Size is omitted from some rows. Given values are once, few, many or a class for expanded clones.

size | D | J | V | DNA | CDR3
- | - | TRBJ2-3 | TRBV5-6 | TGTGCCAGCAGCCCTAGGGTCCCATCCGGAGATACGCAGTATTTT | CASSPRVPSGDTQYF
- | TRBD2 | TRBJ2-7 | TRBV30 | TGTGCCTGGAGTGTACGGGGGGGAGGCTACGAGCAGTACTTC | CAWSVRGGGYEQYF
- | TRBD2 | TRBJ2-1 | TRBV7-9 | TGTGCCAGCAGCCAGACTAGCGGGACCTACAATGAGCAGTTCTTC | CASSQTSGTYNEQFF
- | TRBD1 | TRBJ1-4 | TRBV28 | TGTGCCAGCAGTTTAAATCTAATGGGACAGCCTAATGAAAAACTGTTTTTT | CASSLNLMGQPNEKLFF
once | - | TRBJ1-5 | TRBV27 | TGTGCCAGCAGCCTCTTCGGTAACCAGCCCCAGCATTTT | CASSLFGNQPQHF
- | - | TRBJ2-7 | TRBV27 | TGTGCCAGCAGTTTATCGGGGCCGAATTACGAGCAGTACTTC | CASSLSGPNYEQYF
- | TRBD2 | TRBJ2-1 | TRBV7-8 | TGTGCCAGCAGCTCCCCCCACGGGACTAGCGGGCCCACCTCCTACAATGAGCAGTTCTTC | CASSSPHGTSGPTSYNEQFF
- | TRBD1 | TRBJ2-1 | TRBV15 | TGTGCCACCAGCAGAGATGACAGGGGGCTAATCGATGAGCAGTTCTTC | CATSRDDRGLIDEQFF
few | - | TRBJ1-1 | TRBV5-1 | TGCGCCAGCAGCACTCTAGACACGGAGTCCGCCACTGAAGCTTTCTTT | CASSTLDTESATEAFF
- | - | TRBJ2-2 | TRBV19 | TGTGCCAGTGGCCTGGGGCGAATAAACACCGGGGAGCTGTTTTTT | CASGLGRINTGELFF
- | TRBD1 | TRBJ1-5 | TRBV15 | TGTGCCACCAGCAGAGGGGACAGTAATATCTTACAAGATCAGCCCCAGCATTTT | CATSRGDSNILQDQPQHF
- | - | TRBJ1-5 | TRBV6-1 | TGTGCCAGCAGTGAAGTTTTGAACAGGGCCAATCAGCCCCAGCATTTT | CASSEVLNRANQPQHF
- | TRBD1 | TRBJ1-4 | TRBV4-1 | TGCGCCAGCAGCCCAGGGACAGGGGGCGCGGGAAGGGAAAAACTGTTTTTT | CASSPGTGGAGREKLFF
- | - | TRBJ2-2 | TRBV29-1 | TGCAGCGTCGGGGCGGGGGAGCTGTTTTTT | CSVGAGELFF
- | - | TRBJ1-1 | TRBV6-5 | TGTGCCAGCAGCGCCGGGATGAACACTGAAGCTTTCTTT | CASSAGMNTEAFF
once | - | TRBJ1-1 | TRBV6-6 | TGTGCCAGCAGTTCTACTGAAGGGGGGAACACTGAAGCTTTCTTT | CASSSTEGGNTEAFF
- | - | TRBJ2-5 | TRBV2 | TGTGCCAGCAGTGTGCCCCCGCCCAGCCAAGAGTACTTC | CASSVPPPSQEYF
- | - | TRBJ2-1 | TRBV7-9 | TGTGCCAGCAGCTCCTCTCGGGCAGAGTACAATGAGCAGTTCTTC | CASSSSRAEYNEQFF
- | - | TRBJ2-3 | TRBV4-1 | TGCGCCAGCAGCCAAGATTTCTCTACGCAGTATTTT | CASSQDFSTQYF
- | - | TRBJ1-2 | TRBV7-9 | TGTGCCAGCAGCTTATGGGACCGCTCTAGAGGCTACACCTTC | CASSLWDRSRGYTF
- | TRBD2 | TRBJ2-7 | TRBV29-1 | TGCAGCGTCACTAGCGCATACGAGCAGTACTTC | CSVTSAYEQYF
- | TRBD1 | TRBJ1-1 | TRBV4-1 | TGCGCCAGCAGCCACGAAGGGACAGGGGTGGGCACTGAAGCTTTCTTT | CASSHEGTGVGTEAFF
once | TRBD1 | TRBJ2-7 | TRBV28 | TGTGCCAGCAGTTGGACAGGGGGCACCCACGAGCAGTACTTC | CASSWTGGTHEQYF
- | - | TRBJ2-5 | TRBV6-6 | TGTGCCAGCGGGGACCCTGCAGGGACCCAGTACTTC | CASGDPAGTQYF
- | TRBD2 | TRBJ2-7 | TRBV27 | TGTGCCAGCAGTCCCACCGGACTAGCGGCGGGACACGAGCAGTACTTC | CASSPTGLAAGHEQYF
- | - | TRBJ2-7 | TRBV27 | TGTGCCAGCAGTCCCGCTCCCTACGAGCAGTACTTC | CASSPAPYEQYF
- | TRBD1 | TRBJ1-5 | TRBV15 | TGTGCCACCAGCCCAAGGACAGGGGGTGGTAATCAGCCCCAGCATTTT | CATSPRTGGGNQPQHF
- | - | TRBJ2-1 | TRBV28 | TGTGCCAGCAGTTTGATAGGATCCTACAATGAGCAGTTCTTC | CASSLIGSYNEQFF
- | - | TRBJ2-1 | TRBV7-8 | TGTGCCAGCAGCTCAGGTCGTTGGGACAATGAGCAGTTCTTC | CASSSGRWDNEQFF
once | - | TRBJ1-2 | TRBV19 | TGTGCCAGTAGTATAACAGGTTACGGCTACACCTTC | CASSITGYGYTF
- | TRBD2 | TRBJ2-7 | TRBV9 | TGTGCCAGCAGCGTCGCTAGCGGGGGGTCCTACGAGCAGTACTTC | CASSVASGGSYEQYF
- | - | TRBJ1-1 | TRBV11-2 | TGTGCCAGCAGCTTAATCGGTTGGGTAGGGGCTATGAACACTGAAGCTTTCTTT | CASSLIGWVGAMNTEAFF
- | - | TRBJ2-7 | TRBV5-6 | TGTGCCAGCAGCTTGGCCACGGGGCCTTCCTACGAGCAGTACTTC | CASSLATGPSYEQYF
- | TRBD1 | TRBJ2-7 | TRBV2 | TGTGCCAGCAGTGAAGCTCTGGACAGGGCCTACGAGCAGTACTTC | CASSEALDRAYEQYF
- | - | TRBJ2-1 | TRBV19 | TGTGCCAGTAGTATTAGTGGGGGAGGAGCAAACAATGAGCAGTTCTTC | CASSISGGGANNEQFF
once | - | TRBJ2-2 | TRBV6-1 | TGTGCCAGCAGTGGGTTGTCGGGCACCGGGGAGCTGTTTTTT | CASSGLSGTGELFF
- | - | TRBJ2-7 | TRBV9 | TGTGCCAGCGATAGCGGAGGTACCGAGCAGTACTTC | CASDSGGTEQYF
- | TRBD1 | TRBJ2-5 | TRBV6-5 | TGTGCCAGCAGTTACTCGGACAGGGTTGAAGAGACCCAGTACTTC | CASSYSDRVEETQYF
- | TRBD1 | TRBJ1-2 | TRBV28 | TGTGCCAGCAGTCCAACAGGGGGCGGTGGCTATGGCTACACCTTC | CASSPTGGGGYGYTF
- | - | TRBJ2-2 | TRBV30 | TGTGCCGAAGCCATCAACACCGGGGAGCTGTTTTTT | CAEAINTGELFF
- | - | TRBJ1-2 | TRBV29-1 | TGCAGCGTTTCGGGAGACTATGGCTACACCTTC | CSVSGDYGYTF
- | - | TRBJ1-1 | TRBV6-6 | TGTGCCAGCAGTGACTACACGGGTCGTGGCACTGAAGCTTTCTTT | CASSDYTGRGTEAFF
- | - | TRBJ2-7 | TRBV28 | TGTGCCAGCAGTCTACGCCGGGGCGAGCAGTACTTC | CASSLRRGEQYF
- | - | TRBJ1-5 | TRBV19 | TGTGCCAGTAGTATACCGGGCTGGCAGCCCCAGCATTTT | CASSIPGWQPQHF
- | TRBD1 | TRBJ2-7 | TRBV6-5 | TGTGCCAGCAGTCCCCCCCGGGACAGCTACGAGCAGTACTTC | CASSPPRDSYEQYF
- | TRBD2 | TRBJ2-7 | TRBV4-1 | TGCGCCAGCAGCGGACCGGGACTAGCGGAGGTGCAGTACTTC | CASSGPGLAEVQYF
- | - | TRBJ1-1 | TRBV5-8 | TGTGCCAGCAGCGGATCCATCGAAACTGAAGCTTTCTTT | CASSGSIETEAFF
- | - | TRBJ2-7 | TRBV28 | TGTGCCAGCAGTTTTTCTCTCCACGAGCAGTACTTC | CASSFSLHEQYF
- | - | TRBJ1-2 | TRBV19 | TGTGCCAGTAGTCTCAAGACCTATGGCTACACCTTC | CASSLKTYGYTF
- | TRBD1 | TRBJ1-5 | TRBV19 | TGTGCCAGTAGTATTCCAGGGGGCTCCAATCAGCCCCAGCATTTT | CASSIPGGSNQPQHF
- | - | TRBJ2-5 | TRBV4-1 | TGCGCCAGCAGCCGGCCGGGACTGCCACTGGAGACCCAGTACTTC | CASSRPGLPLETQYF
- | TRBD2 | TRBJ2-1 | TRBV5-6 | TGTGCCAGCAGCTATGGGACTAGCGGGTACAATGAGCAGTTCTTC | CASSYGTSGYNEQFF
- | - | TRBJ1-4 | TRBV28 | TGTGCCAGCAGTTTATTAGGGACAACTAATGAAAAACTGTTTTTT | CASSLLGTTNEKLFF
- | - | TRBJ2-7 | TRBV27 | TGTGCCAGCATGCCACGGAGCGGCCCCTACGAGCAGTACTTC | CASMPRSGPYEQYF
- | - | TRBJ2-5 | TRBV19 | TGTGCCAGTAGTATTCAGGAACAAGAGACCCAGTACTTC | CASSIQEQETQYF
- | TRBD1 | TRBJ2-7 | TRBV28 | TGTGCCAGCAGTTTCCCTGGGGGGACAGGGGTCAACGAGCAGTACTTC | CASSFPGGTGVNEQYF
- | TRBD1 | TRBJ2-7 | TRBV13 | TGTGCCAGCAGCCTTGTGGGGACAGGGGGCTCCGAGCAGTACTTC | CASSLVGTGGSEQYF
- | TRBD1 | TRBJ1-2 | TRBV2 | TGTGCCAGCAGTGAAGTAGGGGGCCCAGCTAACTATGGCTACACCTTC | CASSEVGGPANYGYTF